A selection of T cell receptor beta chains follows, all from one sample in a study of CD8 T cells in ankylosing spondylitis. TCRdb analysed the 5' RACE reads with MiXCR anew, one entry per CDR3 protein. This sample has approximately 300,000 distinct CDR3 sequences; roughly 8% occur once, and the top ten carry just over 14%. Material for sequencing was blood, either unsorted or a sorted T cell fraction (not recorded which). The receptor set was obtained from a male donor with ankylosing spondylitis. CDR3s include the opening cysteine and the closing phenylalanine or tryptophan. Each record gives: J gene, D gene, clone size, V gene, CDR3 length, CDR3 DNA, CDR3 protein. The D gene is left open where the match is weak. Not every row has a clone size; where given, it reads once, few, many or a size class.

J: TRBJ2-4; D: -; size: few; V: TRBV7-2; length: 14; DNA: TGTGCCAGCAGTCCGATGAGAGCCAAAAACATTCAGTACTTC; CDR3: CASSPMRAKNIQYF
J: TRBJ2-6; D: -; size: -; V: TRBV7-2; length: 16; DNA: TGTGCCAGCAGCTTTGCACTCAGCTCTGGGGCCAACGTCCTGACTTTC; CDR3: CASSFALSSGANVLTF
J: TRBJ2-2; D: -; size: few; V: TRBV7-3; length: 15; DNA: TGTGCCAGCAGCTTAATGGGGGCGCAGGCCGGGGAGCTGTTTTTT; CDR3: CASSLMGAQAGELFF
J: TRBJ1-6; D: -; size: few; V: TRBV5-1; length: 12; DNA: TGCGCCAGCAGGGGGTCGAATTCACCCCTCCACTTT; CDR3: CASRGSNSPLHF
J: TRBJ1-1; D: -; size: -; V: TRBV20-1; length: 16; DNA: TGCAGTGCTAGAGTAGGTGTCAGAGAAGGGAACACTGAAGCTTTCTTT; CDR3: CSARVGVREGNTEAFF
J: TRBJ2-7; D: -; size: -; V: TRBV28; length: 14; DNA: TGTGCCAGCAGTTTCCCGGGACAAGCTTACGAGCAGTACTTC; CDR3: CASSFPGQAYEQYF
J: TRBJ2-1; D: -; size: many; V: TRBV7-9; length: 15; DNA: TGTGCCAGCAGCCCTCAGCGGAGCTCCTACAATGAGCAGTTCTTC; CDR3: CASSPQRSSYNEQFF
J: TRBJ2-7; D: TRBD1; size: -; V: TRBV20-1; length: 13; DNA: TGCAGTGCTAGAGGGACAGGGGTCTACGAGCAGTACTTC; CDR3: CSARGTGVYEQYF
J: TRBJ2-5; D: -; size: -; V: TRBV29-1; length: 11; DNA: TGCAGCGTTGATAGGTCGGAGACCCAGTACTTC; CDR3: CSVDRSETQYF
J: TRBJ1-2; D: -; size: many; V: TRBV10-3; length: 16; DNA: TGTGCCATCAGTGAGTCCGGGGCGCCCCGCTACTATGGCTACACCTTC; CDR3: CAISESGAPRYYGYTF
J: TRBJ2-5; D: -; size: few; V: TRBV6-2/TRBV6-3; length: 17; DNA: TGTGCCAGCAGTTACTCGGCCTCCGGGATAGCGGAAGAGACCCAGTACTTC; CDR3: CASSYSASGIAEETQYF
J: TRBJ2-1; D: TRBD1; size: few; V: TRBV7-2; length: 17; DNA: TGTGCCAGCAGCTTATGGTTGACAGGGGGCGGCTACAATGAGCAGTTCTTC; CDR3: CASSLWLTGGGYNEQFF
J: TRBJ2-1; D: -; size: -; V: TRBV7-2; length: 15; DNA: TGTGCCAGCAGCCCAGTCGCTAGCGTCTACAATGAGCAGTTCTTC; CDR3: CASSPVASVYNEQFF
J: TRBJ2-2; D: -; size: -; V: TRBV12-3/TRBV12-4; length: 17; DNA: TGTGCCAGCAGTTTAATTGGCATCAGTAGGGCCACCGGGGAGCTGTTTTTT; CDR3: CASSLIGISRATGELFF
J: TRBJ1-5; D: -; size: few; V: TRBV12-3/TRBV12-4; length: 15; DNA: TGTGCCAGCAGTAGCGTCGTTAATAGCAATCAGCCCCAGCATTTT; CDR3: CASSSVVNSNQPQHF
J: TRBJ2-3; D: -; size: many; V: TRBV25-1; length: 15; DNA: TGTGCCAGCAGTGAGTACTATACTAGCACAGATACGCAGTATTTT; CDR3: CASSEYYTSTDTQYF
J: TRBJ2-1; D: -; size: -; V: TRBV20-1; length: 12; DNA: TGCAGTGCTACACCAGACAGTGATGAGCAGTTCTTC; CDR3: CSATPDSDEQFF
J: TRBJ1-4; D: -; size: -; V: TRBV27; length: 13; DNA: TGTGCCAGCACCAGCGAGGGGGGGGGTAAACTGTTTTTT; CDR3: CASTSEGGGKLFF
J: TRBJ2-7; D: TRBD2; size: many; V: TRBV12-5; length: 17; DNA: TGTGCTAGTGGTTTGGCTCTCGGACTAGCGACTTCCTACGAGCAGTACTTC; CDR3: CASGLALGLATSYEQYF
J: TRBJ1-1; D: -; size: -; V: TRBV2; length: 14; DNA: TGTGCCAGCAGTGTAAGATTGGGGGGCACTGAAGCTTTCTTT; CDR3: CASSVRLGGTEAFF
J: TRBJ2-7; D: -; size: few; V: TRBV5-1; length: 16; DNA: TGCGCCAGCAGCTTGATCGGTCGGGACACTAACTACGAGCAGTACTTC; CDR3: CASSLIGRDTNYEQYF
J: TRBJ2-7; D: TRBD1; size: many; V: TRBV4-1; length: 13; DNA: TGCGCCAGCAGCCCGGGACAGTCCTACGAGCAGTACTTC; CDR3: CASSPGQSYEQYF
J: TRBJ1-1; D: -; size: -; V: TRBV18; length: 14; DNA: TGTGCCAGCTCACCCGCACAGGGGAACACTGAAGCTTTCTTT; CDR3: CASSPAQGNTEAFF
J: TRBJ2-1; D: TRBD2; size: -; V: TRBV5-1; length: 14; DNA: TGCGCCAGCTTACCGGGACTAGCGGGCAATGAGCAGTTCTTC; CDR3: CASLPGLAGNEQFF
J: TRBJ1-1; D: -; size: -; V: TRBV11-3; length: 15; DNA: TGTGCCAGCAGCTTAGACGGACAGCCGAACACTGAAGCTTTCTTT; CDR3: CASSLDGQPNTEAFF